This T cell receptor beta chain was retrieved from a study of blood T cell repertoires in COVID-19. For the study at large: Whether acute or convalescent, the COVID-19 samples came from the United States, Italy and Spain.

This CDR3 is 19 amino acids long. The germline V gene has CDR1 SGHRS and CDR2 YFSETQ. Trimming removed 2 bases from V and 5 bases from J, with 23 bases in between. Participants were aged about 18 to 90 years from approximately 25 US areas. The study assigned cohorts using participant-reported clinical history. In the authors' workflow: Reference gene primer amplification in the assay estimated nucleated cell counts. Produced via immunoSEQ multiplex PCR; TCRdb's table is partial and in-frame only. V and J calls and clone size follow that table, whereas D and trimming were derived from the DNA. The repertoire holds a few hundred thousand clones, with roughly nine tenths as singletons.

The TCR sequence derives from a human donor in a cohort exposed to, infected with or recovered from COVID-19 (not recorded which). The donor label of this sample is uncertain. Sequenced sample: PBMCs or T cells enriched from blood (not recorded which). The chain carries TRBV5-1 and TRBJ2-6; possibly TRBD1 for D (6 bases). CDR3 sequence reads: CASSLKDRTDHARANVLTF. The CDR3 DNA follows: TGCGCCAGCAGCTTAAAGGATCGGACAGACCACGCCCGGGCCAACGTCCTGACTTTC.